This record covers a single T cell receptor (beta chain). Its matching antigen is unknown. This CDR3 contains 17 residues. The germline V gene has CDR1 LGHNA and CDR2 YNFKEQ. The V gene end was trimmed by 1 base and the J gene end by 3 bases; junction bases not matched to a gene: 9. Some clones are missing from TCRdb's copy, which holds only in-frame ones; the method was immunoSEQ multiplex PCR. This sample yields approximately 140,000 clones, of which around 94% are seen a single time; roughly 1.3% belongs to the top ten. These data are taken from a study of T cell responses to AZD1222 COVID-19 vaccine. Study outcomes and limitations: White British donors predominated, females outnumbered males, and clonal diversity was possibly underestimated.

The chain employs TRBV4-2 and TRBJ1-5; 7 positions agree with TRBD1. The origin of this receptor is an adult in good health. The sample in question was peripheral blood, obtained on day 0 of AZD1222 vaccination. The DNA for the CDR3 is TGTGCCAGCAGCCAAGCATCCGGACAGGCCACCAATCAGCCCCAGCATTTT. It specifies CASSQASGQATNQPQHF.